This T cell receptor beta chain was identified during a study of cytomegalovirus exposure and HLA in healthy donors. It was the roughly 110-subject validation cohort, separate from the roughly 700-subject first cohort, to which the donors belonged. CDR1 and CDR2 from the germline V gene are SGHRS and YFSETQ. This CDR3 contains 15 residues. Deletions cut 0 bases from V and 3 bases from J, with 13 bases between. This clone was observed a single time. The antigen is unknown. Repertoires were generated with immunoSEQ multiplex PCR, while TCRdb's copy carries only in-frame clones and drops some. Of hundreds of thousands of clones in the sample, just over 85% were seen once. Findings and limits, study-wide: There were some public TCRs occurring in many donors, but most TCR sequences were rare. First-cohort TCR clusters tended to co-occur in the roughly 130 validation repertoires, a later analysis found.

The gene calls are TRBV5-1 and TRBJ2-7, with a weak D call TRBD2 (5 bases). The sequenced material came from PBMCs. The sequence derives from a woman aged 18-35 years in good health and CMV-seronegative. CDR3 loop: CASSLGGSAVYEQYF. The CDR3 DNA follows: TGCGCCAGCAGCTTGGGAGGGAGTGCGGTCTACGAGCAGTACTTC.